This T cell receptor (beta chain) was obtained from a study of PD-1 blockade in classical Hodgkin lymphoma. With 5 bases removed from V and 3 bases from J, the gap between germline ends came to 8 bases. This CDR3 is built from 14 residues. Germline assignment: CDR1 SGHTA and CDR2 FQGNSA. The data were produced by immunoSEQ multiplex PCR, yet TCRdb's version contains in-frame clones alone and is incomplete. The sample contains 35,000 to 45,000 clones, about two thirds of which appear only once. Each patient experienced a relapse that followed autologous stem cell transplantation, and brentuximab vedotin exposure varied.

The sample was peripheral blood mononuclear cells (PBMCs), taken at baseline. V and J are TRBV7-2 and TRBJ1-6; D ambiguous. This receptor was identified in a human donor with classical Hodgkin lymphoma. The CDR3 sequence is CASSHAVYNSPLHF. DNA for the CDR3: TGTGCCAGCAGCCATGCGGTCTATAATTCACCCCTCCACTTT.